This T cell receptor (beta chain) was found in a study of blood T cell repertoires in COVID-19. Study-wide background: The cDNA or gDNA used as material had been derived from T cells, B-cell-depleted T cells, or PBMCs.

The ends lost 0 bases at V and 3 bases at J; junction bases unmatched: 15. The length of the CDR3 is 19 residues. Enrollment of patients from Seattle took place during active infection, with longitudinal follow-up. In the original processing: Estimation of nucleated cell counts was performed using reference gene primer amplification. The protocol was immunoSEQ multiplex PCR, while the TCRdb copy is restricted to in-frame clones and leaves out a portion. V and J calls and clone size are as listed in that table; D and trimming were resolved from the DNA. The sample has about 150,000 clones, over 75% seen once; the top ten hold 0.6% to 0.7%.

This chain uses TRBV23-1 with TRBJ2-3, with TRBD1 matching over 7 bases. TRBV23-1 falls under the ORF class, with uncertain function. Input material: peripheral blood. The TCR originated in a man in his sixties with COVID-19, enrolled during active disease. Written as DNA, the CDR3 is TGCGCCAGCAGTCAATCTAAGGGGGCGGTAGGGCGTACTACAGATACGCAGTATTTT. Translating gives CASSQSKGAVGRTTDTQYF.